This TCR beta chain was captured by sequencing in a study of CD4 T cells in relation to SARS-CoV-2 and coronaviruses. Study at large: After 10 to 11 days of antigen culture, PBMC TCR beta CDR3s were sequenced. No peptide or an HIV-1 Nef peptide pool served as negative control.

The assay was immunoSEQ multiplex PCR, and TCRdb's table has in-frame clones only and misses some. The sample records around 28,000 clones, just under 75% being singletons. This clone was seen only a few times. What it binds is unknown. Per germline, CDR1 LNHDA and CDR2 SQIVND (reference sequence). With V trimmed by 1 base and J by 3 bases, 1 base remained unmatched. This CDR3 contains 15 residues. CD4+ T cells from unexposed donors were obtained before the COVID-19 pandemic (2011-2018). After roughly ten days of culture, CD4+ T cells were isolated. Cultures received half-medium IL-2 refreshes on days 3 and 7.

This chain links TRBV19 with TRBJ2-2; TRBD2 matches at 8 bases. Input material: CD4+ T cells from PBMCs, cultured in vitro. This TCR was sampled from a human donor in good health. The CDR3 DNA follows: TGTGCCAGTAGTATAGCGGGAGGGTACACCGGGGAGCTGTTTTTT. It encodes CASSIAGGYTGELFF. Filled out from reference TRBV19 and TRBJ2-2, the complete variable domain reads DGGITQSPKYLFRKEGQNVTLSCEQNLNHDAMYWYRQDPGQGLRLIYYSQIVNDFQKGDIAEGYSVSREKKESFPLTVTSAQKNPTAFYLCASSIAGGYTGELFFGEGSRLTVL.